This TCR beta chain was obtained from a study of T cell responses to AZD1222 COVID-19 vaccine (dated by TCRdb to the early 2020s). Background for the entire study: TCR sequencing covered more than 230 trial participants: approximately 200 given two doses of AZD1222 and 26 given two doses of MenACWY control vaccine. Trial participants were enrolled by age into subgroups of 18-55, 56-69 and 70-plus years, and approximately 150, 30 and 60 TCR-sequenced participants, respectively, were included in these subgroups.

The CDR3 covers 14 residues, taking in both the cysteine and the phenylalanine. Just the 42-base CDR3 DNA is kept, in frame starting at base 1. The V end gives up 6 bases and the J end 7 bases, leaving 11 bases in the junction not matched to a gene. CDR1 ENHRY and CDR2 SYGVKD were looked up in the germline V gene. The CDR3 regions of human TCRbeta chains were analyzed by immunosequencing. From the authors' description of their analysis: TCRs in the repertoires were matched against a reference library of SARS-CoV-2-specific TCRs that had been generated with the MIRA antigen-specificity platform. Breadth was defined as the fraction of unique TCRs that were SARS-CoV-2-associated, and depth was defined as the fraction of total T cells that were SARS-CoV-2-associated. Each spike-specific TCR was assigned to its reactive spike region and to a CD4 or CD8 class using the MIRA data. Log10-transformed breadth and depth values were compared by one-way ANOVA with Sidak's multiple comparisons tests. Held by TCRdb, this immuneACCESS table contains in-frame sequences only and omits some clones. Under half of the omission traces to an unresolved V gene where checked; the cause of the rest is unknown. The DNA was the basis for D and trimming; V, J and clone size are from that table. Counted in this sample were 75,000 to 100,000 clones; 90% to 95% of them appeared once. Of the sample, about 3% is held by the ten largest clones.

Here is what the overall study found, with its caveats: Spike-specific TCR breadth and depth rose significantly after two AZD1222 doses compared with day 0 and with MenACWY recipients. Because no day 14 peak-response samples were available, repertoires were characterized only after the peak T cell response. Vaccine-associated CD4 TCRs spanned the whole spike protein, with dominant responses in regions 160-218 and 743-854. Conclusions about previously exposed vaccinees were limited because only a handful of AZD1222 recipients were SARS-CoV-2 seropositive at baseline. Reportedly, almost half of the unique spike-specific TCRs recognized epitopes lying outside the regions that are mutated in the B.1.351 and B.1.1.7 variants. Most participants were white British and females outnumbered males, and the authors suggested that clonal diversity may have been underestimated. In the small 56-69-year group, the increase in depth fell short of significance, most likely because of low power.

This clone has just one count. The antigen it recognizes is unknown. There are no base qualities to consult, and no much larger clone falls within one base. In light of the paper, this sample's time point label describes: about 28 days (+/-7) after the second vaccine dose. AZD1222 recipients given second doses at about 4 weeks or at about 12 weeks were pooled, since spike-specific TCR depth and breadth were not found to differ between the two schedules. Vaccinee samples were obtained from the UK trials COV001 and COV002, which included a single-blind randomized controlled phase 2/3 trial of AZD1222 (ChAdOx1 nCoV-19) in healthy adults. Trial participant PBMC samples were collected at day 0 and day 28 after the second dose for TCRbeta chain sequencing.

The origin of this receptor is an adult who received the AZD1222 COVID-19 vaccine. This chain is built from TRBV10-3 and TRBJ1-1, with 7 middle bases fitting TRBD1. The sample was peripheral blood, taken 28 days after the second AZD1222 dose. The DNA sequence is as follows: TGTGCCATCAGCGCCACAGGGGATGAGGATGAAGCTTTCTTT. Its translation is CAISATGDEDEAFF.